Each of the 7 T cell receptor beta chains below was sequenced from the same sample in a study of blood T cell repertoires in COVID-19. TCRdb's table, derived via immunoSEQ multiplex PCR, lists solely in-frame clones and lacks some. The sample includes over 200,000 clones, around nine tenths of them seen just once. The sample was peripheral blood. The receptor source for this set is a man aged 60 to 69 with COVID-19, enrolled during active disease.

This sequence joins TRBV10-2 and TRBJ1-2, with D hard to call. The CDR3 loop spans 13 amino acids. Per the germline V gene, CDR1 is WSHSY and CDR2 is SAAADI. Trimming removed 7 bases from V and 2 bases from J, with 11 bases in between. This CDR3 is CASTGGINYGYTF. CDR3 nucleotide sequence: TGCGCCAGCACAGGAGGCATAAACTATGGCTACACCTTC.

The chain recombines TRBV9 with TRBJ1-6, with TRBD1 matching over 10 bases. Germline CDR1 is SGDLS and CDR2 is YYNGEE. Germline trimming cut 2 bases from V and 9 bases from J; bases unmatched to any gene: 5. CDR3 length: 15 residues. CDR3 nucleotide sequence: TGTGCCAGCAGCGTGGGCGGGACAGGGGTTTCACCCCTCCACTTT. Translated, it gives CASSVGGTGVSPLHF.

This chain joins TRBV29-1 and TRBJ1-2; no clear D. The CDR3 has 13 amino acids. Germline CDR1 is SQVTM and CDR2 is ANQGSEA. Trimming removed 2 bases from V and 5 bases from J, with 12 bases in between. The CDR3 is CSVETGLGYGYTF. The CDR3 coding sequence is TGCAGCGTTGAAACTGGACTCGGATATGGCTACACCTTC.

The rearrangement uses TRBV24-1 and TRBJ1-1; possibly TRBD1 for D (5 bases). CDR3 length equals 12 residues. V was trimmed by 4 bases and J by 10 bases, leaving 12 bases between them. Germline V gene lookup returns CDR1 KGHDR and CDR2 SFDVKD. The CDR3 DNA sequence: TGTGCCACCAGTGACGGGGGAAAGGGAGCTTTCTTT. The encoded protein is CATSDGGKGAFF.

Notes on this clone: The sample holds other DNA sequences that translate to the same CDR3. Written as DNA, the CDR3 is TGTGCCAGTACCAGACTAGCGGGGGGGCCGTACACCGGGGAGCTGTTTTTT. It translates to CASTRLAGGPYTGELFF. This chain connects TRBV19 to TRBJ2-2; 14 positions agree with TRBD2. Germline lookup yields CDR1 LNHDA and CDR2 SQIVND (reference sequence). This CDR3 has 17 amino acids. V dropped 7 bases and J dropped 3; count of bases not matched to a gene: 7.

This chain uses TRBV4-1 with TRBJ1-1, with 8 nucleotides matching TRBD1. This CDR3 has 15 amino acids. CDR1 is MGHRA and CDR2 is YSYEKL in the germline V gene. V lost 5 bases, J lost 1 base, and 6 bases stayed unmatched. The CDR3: CASSWTGTSNTEAFF. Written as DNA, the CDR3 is TGCGCCAGCAGCTGGACAGGGACGTCGAACACTGAAGCTTTCTTT.

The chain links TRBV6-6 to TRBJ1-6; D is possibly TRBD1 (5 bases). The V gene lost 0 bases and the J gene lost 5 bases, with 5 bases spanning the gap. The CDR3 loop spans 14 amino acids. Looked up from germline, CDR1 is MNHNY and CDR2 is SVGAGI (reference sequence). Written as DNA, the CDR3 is TGTGCCAGCAGTTACTCAGGGGATAATTCACCCCTCCACTTT. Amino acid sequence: CASSYSGDNSPLHF.